These T cell receptor beta chains were read from a single sample in a study of blood T cells in healthy people across ages. Each CDR3 protein is one row after TCRdb ran MiXCR on the 5' RACE reads. This table has about 560,000 distinct CDR3 sequences, over 25% appearing once. This same sample was also part of a study on T cells of mothers and their children.

Sequenced input: blood. The receptors stem from a boy younger than 10 in good health. Each CDR3 is given with its conserved first and last residue. The D gene is left open where the match is weak. Clone size is given for some rows only: seen once, a few or many times, or a class if the clone is expanded.

abundance	d_gene	v_gene	j_gene	CDR3nt	CDR3aa
few	TRBD1	TRBV20-1	TRBJ2-7	TGCAGTGCTCACCCGGACAGGGAACGGTACGAGCAGTACTTC	CSAHPDRERYEQYF
.	.	TRBV16	TRBJ1-4	TGTGCCAGCAGCCAAGACACAACTAATGAAAAACTGCTTTTT	CASSQDTTNEKLLF
.	.	TRBV12-3/TRBV12-4	TRBJ1-4	TGTGCCAGCAGTCGACAGGTGAATAATGAAAAACTGTTTTTT	CASSRQVNNEKLFF
.	.	TRBV12-3/TRBV12-4	TRBJ1-5	TGTGCCAGCAGCCGGGGGTATCGGACTTCCAATTGGCCCCAGCATTTT	CASSRGYRTSNWPQHF
few	.	TRBV5-4	TRBJ1-2	TGTGCCAGCAGCCGGCCGGGGGCCCCCGGAAACTATGGCTACACCTTC	CASSRPGAPGNYGYTF
once	TRBD1	TRBV28	TRBJ1-2	TGTGCCAGCAGTTTAAATCCAGGGGGCAATGGCTACACCTTC	CASSLNPGGNGYTF
few	.	TRBV20-1	TRBJ2-7	TGCAGTGCTGCCGGGACTGGAGGCTACGAGCAGTACTTC	CSAAGTGGYEQYF
few	.	TRBV9	TRBJ2-1	TGTGCCAGCAGCCCCTCCGGGAGAGGGTTCCTGGGTGAGCAGTTCTTC	CASSPSGRGFLGEQFF
.	.	TRBV6-2/TRBV6-3	TRBJ1-1	TGTGCCAGCCTCTACAACACTGAAGCTTTCTTT	CASLYNTEAFF
.	TRBD2	TRBV12-3/TRBV12-4	TRBJ2-5	TGTGCCAGCAGTCTGACTAGCGGGAGACAGACCCAGTACTTC	CASSLTSGRQTQYF
.	.	TRBV7-3	TRBJ1-1	TGTGCCAGCAGCGCGACAGGTTCCACTGAAGCTTTCTTT	CASSATGSTEAFF
.	TRBD1	TRBV5-1	TRBJ1-1	TGCGCCAGCAGCTTGGCACAGGGGGATCTAACTGAAGCTTTCTTT	CASSLAQGDLTEAFF
.	TRBD1	TRBV10-3	TRBJ2-5	TGTGCCTCCTGGACAGGGGTGGAGGAGACCCAGTACTTC	CASWTGVEETQYF
.	.	TRBV27	TRBJ2-4	TGTGCCAGCAGCGAGGACGGACCAAGGGCCAAAAACATTCAGTACTTC	CASSEDGPRAKNIQYF
few	.	TRBV7-9	TRBJ1-2	TGTGCCAGCAGCTTGGCCACTTACGCCAGTGGTGGCTACACCTTC	CASSLATYASGGYTF
.	.	TRBV29-1	TRBJ1-2	TGCAGCGTTGGGGCCGGCTATGGCTACACCTTC	CSVGAGYGYTF
few	.	TRBV10-2	TRBJ2-5	TGCGCCAGCAGTGAGCTCCCCTCCCTGGTAGAGACCCAGTACTTC	CASSELPSLVETQYF
many	.	TRBV25-1	TRBJ2-2	TGTGCCAGCAGTGACGCCCGGGGCCCCCCTATCACCGGGGAGCTGTTTTTT	CASSDARGPPITGELFF
.	TRBD1	TRBV27	TRBJ2-4	TGTGCCAGCAGTTACCAGGGGGCGGGAAACATTCAGTACTTC	CASSYQGAGNIQYF
.	.	TRBV12-3/TRBV12-4	TRBJ1-2	TGTGCCAGCAGTTCCCGGGGCTTTTCTAACTATGGCTACACCTTC	CASSSRGFSNYGYTF
.	TRBD1	TRBV7-2	TRBJ2-5	TGTGCCAGCAATCGACAGGGGTTACACGAGACCCAGTACTTC	CASNRQGLHETQYF
.	.	TRBV7-9	TRBJ2-1	TGTGCCAGCAGCCGGACGGGTTATGAGCAGTTCTTC	CASSRTGYEQFF
many	TRBD1	TRBV5-1	TRBJ2-7	TGCGCCAGCAGCTCCCGGACAGGGGGCTTCTCCTACGAGCAGTACTTC	CASSSRTGGFSYEQYF
.	.	TRBV29-1	TRBJ2-1	TGCAGCGTTCGGCCAGTGGACCGGGGGCAGTTCTTC	CSVRPVDRGQFF